A selection of T cell receptor beta chains follows, all from one sample in a study of blood T cell repertoires in COVID-19. This table comes from immunoSEQ multiplex PCR, and its TCRdb copy is limited to in-frame clones, with some not included. The sample lists around 56,000 clones, over 70% occurring once. The specimen sequenced was peripheral blood. The receptors come from a woman aged 70 to 79 with acute or convalescent COVID-19. Each CDR3 is given with its conserved first and last residue. D genes are given only for firm matches. Size is omitted from some rows. Given values are once, few, many or a class for expanded clones.

CDR3 | DNA | J | D | size | V
CASSLEPTGARTF | TGTGCCAGCAGCTTAGAGCCTACAGGGGCAAGGACCTTC | TRBJ1-2 | TRBD1 | - | TRBV11-3
CASSPFRRALYGYTF | TGTGCCAGCAGCCCCTTCCGGAGGGCACTTTACGGCTACACCTTC | TRBJ1-2 | - | - | TRBV11-2
CASSSGGGSNEQFF | TGTGCCAGCAGCTCCGGTGGGGGGTCCAATGAGCAGTTCTTC | TRBJ2-1 | - | - | TRBV11-1
CASSSDWIQETQYF | TGTGCCAGCAGCTCAGACTGGATCCAAGAGACCCAGTACTTC | TRBJ2-5 | - | once | TRBV5-6
CASSRTPTNYGYTF | TGTGCCAGCAGCAGGACACCCACTAACTATGGCTACACCTTC | TRBJ1-2 | - | - | TRBV2
CASSPPEAGGASLDSPLHF | TGCGCCAGCAGTCCGCCGGAGGCAGGGGGCGCTTCGCTGGATTCACCCCTCCACTTT | TRBJ1-6 | TRBD1 | - | TRBV23-1
CASSLTGGVLGYTF | TGTGCCAGCAGCCTCACAGGGGGGGTTTTAGGCTACACCTTC | TRBJ1-2 | TRBD1 | many | TRBV3-1/TRBV3-2
CASSVGDSLNYEQYF | TGTGCCAGCAGCGTAGGGGACAGCTTGAACTACGAGCAGTACTTC | TRBJ2-7 | TRBD1 | many | TRBV9
CASTPGQGAPNTEAFF | TGTGCCAGCACCCCGGGACAGGGGGCCCCCAACACTGAAGCTTTCTTT | TRBJ1-1 | TRBD1 | once | TRBV6-6
CASSLNGMGGYTF | TGTGCCAGCAGTTTGAACGGGATGGGGGGCTACACCTTC | TRBJ1-2 | - | - | TRBV12-3/TRBV12-4
CASSLTEVYEQYF | TGCGCCAGCAGCCTCACCGAGGTATACGAGCAGTACTTC | TRBJ2-7 | - | - | TRBV4-1
CASSAAQGGWNEQFF | TGTGCCAGCAGTGCGGCGCAGGGGGGTTGGAATGAGCAGTTCTTC | TRBJ2-1 | - | few | TRBV25-1
CASTPTSGVGPNTQYF | TGTGCCAGTACCCCGACTAGCGGGGTGGGCCCGAATACGCAGTATTTT | TRBJ2-3 | TRBD2 | - | TRBV19
CASSLDSLFTGELFF | TGTGCCAGCAGCTTGGACAGTCTTTTCACCGGGGAGCTGTTTTTT | TRBJ2-2 | - | once | TRBV7-9
CASSRLLGGDTDTQYF | TGCGCCAGCAGCCGGCTCCTAGGGGGGGACACAGATACGCAGTATTTT | TRBJ2-3 | - | - | TRBV5-1
CASSFGTGLNEKLFF | TGTGCCAGCAGCTTCGGGACAGGGTTAAATGAAAAACTGTTTTTT | TRBJ1-4 | TRBD1 | few | TRBV5-6
CASSPGGRLGDTQYF | TGCGCCAGCAGCCCGGGGGGCCGGCTGGGGGATACGCAGTATTTT | TRBJ2-3 | - | - | TRBV5-1
CATSDSPFYGYTF | TGTGCCACCAGTGATTCTCCCTTCTATGGCTACACCTTC | TRBJ1-2 | - | - | TRBV24-1
CASSPSTGINYGYTF | TGTGCCAGCAGCCCCAGTACAGGGATCAACTATGGCTACACCTTC | TRBJ1-2 | - | - | TRBV13
CASSGQGVGYTF | TGTGCCAGCAGTGGACAGGGGGTCGGCTACACCTTC | TRBJ1-2 | TRBD1 | - | TRBV2
CASSLASRDGNGYTF | TGTGCCAGCAGCTTGGCCTCCAGAGACGGGAACGGCTACACCTTC | TRBJ1-2 | - | - | TRBV5-4
CASSFTTEYTGELFF | TGCGCCAGCAGCTTTACAACAGAATACACCGGGGAGCTGTTTTTT | TRBJ2-2 | - | - | TRBV5-1
CASRSRDRGTGELFF | TGTGCCAGCAGAAGCCGGGACAGGGGAACCGGGGAGCTGTTTTTT | TRBJ2-2 | TRBD1 | few | TRBV5-4
CASSSGDTTEAFF | TGTGCCAGCAGCTCAGGTGACACTACTGAAGCTTTCTTT | TRBJ1-1 | - | few | TRBV9
CASSSDLGRNQPQHF | TGTGCCAGCAGTTCTGATCTCGGGAGGAATCAGCCCCAGCATTTT | TRBJ1-5 | - | - | TRBV6-6
CASSQAGQGPSYGYTF | TGTGCCAGCAGCCAAGCCGGACAGGGCCCGAGCTATGGCTACACCTTC | TRBJ1-2 | TRBD1 | few | TRBV4-2
CASSFNRVGGYTF | TGTGCCAGCAGCTTTAACAGGGTAGGTGGCTACACCTTC | TRBJ1-2 | - | - | TRBV13
CASSSILLNTEAFF | TGCGCCAGCAGCTCCATCCTATTGAACACTGAAGCTTTCTTT | TRBJ1-1 | - | - | TRBV5-1
CASSLSGTGGGEQYF | TGCGCCAGCAGCCTGTCCGGGACAGGGGGTGGCGAGCAGTACTTC | TRBJ2-7 | TRBD1 | - | TRBV4-1
CSVEERTGRTEAFF | TGCAGCGTTGAAGAGCGGACAGGAAGGACTGAAGCTTTCTTT | TRBJ1-1 | TRBD1 | - | TRBV29-1
CASSYSGLSNQPQHF | TGTGCCAGCAGTTACTCGGGCCTTAGCAATCAGCCCCAGCATTTT | TRBJ1-5 | - | once | TRBV6-5
CASSLDRGNHNEQFF | TGTGCCAGCAGCCTCGACAGGGGCAATCACAATGAGCAGTTCTTC | TRBJ2-1 | TRBD1 | - | TRBV5-4
CASSSSDTQYF | TGTGCCAGCAGCTCCTCAGATACGCAGTATTTT | TRBJ2-3 | - | few | TRBV11-2
CASSRTQGQPQHF | TGTGCCAGCAGCCGAACCCAGGGCCAGCCCCAGCATTTT | TRBJ1-5 | - | - | TRBV7-9
CASSQDTTSRSYF | TGTGCCAGCAGCCAAGATACTACCTCTAGATCGTATTTT | TRBJ2-3 | - | few | TRBV3-1/TRBV3-2
CASSSLGQGTLWLVF | TGTGCCAGCAGCTCCCTCGGACAGGGGACGCTCTGGCTGGTCTTC | TRBJ2-1 | TRBD1 | - | TRBV5-6
CASSESQGLTQYF | TGCGCCAGCAGTGAGTCACAGGGGTTGACCCAGTACTTC | TRBJ2-5 | TRBD1 | once | TRBV10-2
CASSLVGTGTLEQYF | TGCGCCAGCAGCTTGGTCGGGACAGGGACCCTCGAGCAGTACTTC | TRBJ2-7 | TRBD1 | - | TRBV5-1
CASSPYGGANVLTF | TGTGCCAGCTCACCATACGGTGGGGCCAACGTCCTGACTTTC | TRBJ2-6 | - | - | TRBV18
CASSNRQDSGYTF | TGTGCCAGCAGTAACCGGCAGGACAGTGGCTACACCTTC | TRBJ1-2 | - | few | TRBV2
CAWSGGGDSGANVLTF | TGTGCCTGGAGTGGGGGGGGAGACTCTGGGGCCAACGTCCTGACTTTC | TRBJ2-6 | TRBD2 | - | TRBV30
CASSPQTAYEQYF | TGTGCCAGTAGCCCCCAGACAGCCTACGAGCAGTACTTC | TRBJ2-7 | - | - | TRBV19